A selection of T cell receptor beta chains follows, all from one sample in a study of shared clonotypes between healthy human individuals. Sequenced by immunoSEQ multiplex PCR; TCRdb stores in-frame clones only, minus some. The repertoire includes some 2 million clones, about 95% of them detected once, and around 1.2% sits in the top ten. Source material: naive CD8+ T cells sorted from blood. Every receptor here comes from a man aged 18 to 30 in good health. The conserved cysteine and the conserved F or W are not part of the CDR3 here.

cdr3_aa,v_call,j_call
AWDLAGESGELF,TRBV30,TRBJ2-2
ASSPPSGTGNTGELF,TRBV18,TRBJ2-2
ASSPQTVSGANVLT,TRBV27,TRBJ2-6
ASSEWGKEQY,TRBV25-1,TRBJ2-7
ASSQAPDVNYGYT,TRBV4-1,TRBJ1-2
ASSQDPGQGSDTQY,TRBV4-1,TRBJ2-3
ASSQEATQFYEQY,TRBV4-1,TRBJ2-7
ASSLDWGSPLH,TRBV27,TRBJ1-6
ASSVGVTLGNSPLH,TRBV9,TRBJ1-6
ASSFPLKLAETQY,TRBV7-8,TRBJ2-5
ASSSTLAGGFNEQF,TRBV27,TRBJ2-1
ASSQDGSLAYEQY,TRBV4-3,TRBJ2-7
ASSPGTGELF,TRBV28,TRBJ2-2
ASSLRASYEQY,TRBV7-6,TRBJ2-7
ASSGETGPRDEQY,TRBV6-1,TRBJ2-7
ASSIPPGEQY,TRBV19,TRBJ2-7
AWTVGGGDGYT,TRBV30,TRBJ1-2
ASSQEQGEETQY,TRBV4-1,TRBJ2-5
ASSLEETRGAQETQY,TRBV5-1,TRBJ2-5
ASSPQGNTEAF,TRBV13,TRBJ1-1
ASTLEGGPGYEQY,TRBV11-2,TRBJ2-7
AISESGEQF,TRBV10-3,TRBJ2-1
ASSLTETDTQY,TRBV7-7,TRBJ2-3
ASSQGGYEQY,TRBV27,TRBJ2-7
ASSLAKSGDSYEQY,TRBV5-1,TRBJ2-7
ASSLALGQVENEKLF,TRBV5-6,TRBJ1-4
ASSQGASGVYEQY,TRBV4-1,TRBJ2-7
ASSFEGANLRGYT,TRBV5-5,TRBJ1-2
ASSFASSYEQY,TRBV27,TRBJ2-7
ASRAGTGDGYT,TRBV6-4,TRBJ1-2
ASSVASFYEQY,TRBV25-1,TRBJ2-7
ASSLSNEKLF,TRBV7-9,TRBJ1-4
ASSLGSEAF,TRBV11-2,TRBJ1-1
ASSPQGNYGYT,TRBV18,TRBJ1-2
ASSGTSNEQF,TRBV9,TRBJ2-1
ASRPERGPYTGELF,TRBV5-1,TRBJ2-2
AWSGTGQETQY,TRBV30,TRBJ2-5
ASSYSISGPGNTIY,TRBV6-5,TRBJ1-3
ASRGRDSQETQY,TRBV19,TRBJ2-5
ASSLQGNYGYT,TRBV11-2,TRBJ1-2
ASSLVGGSNQPQH,TRBV28,TRBJ1-5
ASSELSDFRTDTQY,TRBV2,TRBJ2-3
ASSQDYSGEQY,TRBV4-3,TRBJ2-7
ASSAGTESNQPQH,TRBV25-1,TRBJ1-5